These T cell receptor beta chains were read from a single sample in a study of cytomegalovirus exposure and HLA in healthy donors. Method: immunoSEQ multiplex PCR; TCRdb's copy keeps in-frame clones and lacks some. This table has some 200,000 clones, about 85% appearing once. What was sequenced was PBMCs. These receptors all stem from a man aged 45 to 65 in good health and CMV-seronegative. Each CDR3 is given with its conserved first and last residue. The D gene is left open where the match is weak. Clone size appears in some rows only: once, few, many, or a class for an expanded clone.

>TRBD2|TRBJ2-5|TRBV14|-
CASSQAQRGVETQYF
TGTGCCAGCAGCCAAGCGCAGCGGGGGGTCGAGACCCAGTACTTC
>-|TRBJ1-1|TRBV21-1|few
CASGQAEAFF
TGTGCCAGCGGGCAGGCTGAAGCTTTCTTT
>TRBD2|TRBJ2-3|TRBV11-3|-
CASSPGLGRRTDTQYF
TGTGCCAGCAGCCCCGGTCTCGGGAGGAGGACCGATACGCAGTATTTT
>-|TRBJ1-3|TRBV19|-
CASSPPGNTIYF
TGTGCCAGTAGTCCCCCAGGGAACACCATATATTTT
>-|TRBJ1-1|TRBV7-9|once
CASSFREAEAFF
TGTGCCAGCAGCTTTCGTGAGGCTGAAGCTTTCTTT
>TRBD2|TRBJ2-3|TRBV10-1|-
CASSVHGGTDTQYF
TGCGCCAGCAGTGTGCACGGGGGGACAGATACGCAGTATTTT
>TRBD1|TRBJ1-6|TRBV2|-
CASYEGQPNSPLHF
TGTGCCAGCTATGAGGGACAGCCGAATTCACCCCTCCACTTT
>TRBD1|TRBJ1-2|TRBV6-5|few
CASSGQGAGDFGYTF
TGTGCCAGCAGTGGACAGGGGGCGGGTGATTTTGGCTACACCTTC
>TRBD1|TRBJ2-1|TRBV10-3|-
CAISTGGEQFF
TGTGCCATCAGTACAGGGGGTGAGCAGTTCTTC
>-|TRBJ1-6|TRBV7-6|-
CASSLGRSSYNSPLHF
TGTGCCAGCAGCTTGGGCAGAAGCTCCTATAATTCACCCCTCCACTTT
>TRBD1|TRBJ1-2|TRBV6-5|medium-sized
CASSYRDRGDYGYTF
TGTGCCAGCAGTTACAGGGACAGGGGGGACTATGGCTACACCTTC
>-|TRBJ2-7|TRBV6-1|-
CASTGQGGSYYEQYF
TGTGCCAGCACCGGGCAGGGAGGCAGCTACTACGAGCAGTACTTC
>-|TRBJ1-2|TRBV5-1|-
CASSSMGQLPNGYTF
TGCGCCAGCAGCTCGATGGGGCAGTTACCTAATGGCTACACCTTC
>TRBD1|TRBJ2-7|TRBV14|-
CASSQEGQAYEQYF
TGTGCCAGCAGCCAAGAGGGACAGGCCTACGAGCAGTACTTC
>TRBD1|TRBJ1-5|TRBV2|once
CASTQGARDQPQHF
TGTGCCAGCACACAGGGGGCCAGGGATCAGCCCCAGCATTTT
>TRBD2|TRBJ2-7|TRBV2|-
CASRTGLAGYYEQYF
TGTGCCAGCAGGACAGGACTAGCGGGGTACTACGAGCAGTACTTC
>TRBD2|TRBJ2-3|TRBV6-4|-
CASSERGGTDTQYF
TGTGCCAGCAGTGAGCGGGGGGGCACAGATACGCAGTATTTT
>-|TRBJ2-3|TRBV29-1|-
CSADWGGTDTQYF
TGCAGCGCTGATTGGGGGGGCACAGATACGCAGTATTTT
>-|TRBJ2-3|TRBV7-9|-
CASSLGVTDTQYF
TGTGCCAGCAGCTTAGGAGTCACAGATACGCAGTATTTT